These 26 T cell receptor beta chains were sequenced from one sample in a study of blood T cells in healthy people across ages. Then a second PCR, running about 6 to 12 cycles, was carried out with a sample-barcoded 5' primer and a J-beta primer mix. TCRdb redid the calling of the 5' RACE reads with MiXCR, one entry per CDR3 protein. Among some 800,000 distinct CDR3 sequences listed, more than 20% were seen once. These same data were also listed under a study on T cells of mothers and their children.

Sequences were obtained from blood. The source is a boy between 10 and 17 years old in good health.

A few counts support this clonotype. The gene calls are TRBV9 and TRBJ2-3; TRBD2 matches at 16 bases. The trim removed 3 bases at V and 1 base at J, leaving 8 bases unmatched. The CDR3 length is 19 residues. CDR1 SGDLS and CDR2 YYNGEE come from the germline V gene. CDR3 coding DNA: TGTGCCAGCAGCGGGGGACTAGCGGGGGGGTTGGTGGGCACAGATACGCAGTATTTT. It specifies CASSGGLAGGLVGTDTQYF.

The chain has TRBV29-1 and TRBJ2-5; 7 bases map to TRBD1. Germline CDR1 SQVTM, CDR2 ANQGSEA. The CDR3 runs 15 residues. V shed 0 bases, J shed 5 bases, and the junction held 9 bases outside the gene matches. CDR3 amino acids: CSVEDPDREHETQYF. The CDR3 nucleotides read TGCAGCGTTGAAGACCCTGACAGGGAACACGAGACCCAGTACTTC. Looking up the rest from reference TRBV29-1 and TRBJ2-5 gives the full variable domain: SAVISQKPSRDICQRGTSLTIQCQVDSQVTMMFWYRQQPGQSLTLIATANQGSEATYESGFVIDKFPISRPNLTFSTLTVSNMSPEDSSIYLCSVEDPDREHETQYFGPGTRLLVL.

The genes are TRBV9 and TRBJ2-3; D is perhaps TRBD1 (6 bases). CDR3 length equals 15 residues. Germline CDR1 is SGDLS and CDR2 is YYNGEE. V was shortened by 0 bases and J by 2 bases, with 10 bases between the two germline ends. CDR3 protein: CASSVGAGATDTQYF. CDR3 nucleotide sequence: TGTGCCAGCAGCGTAGGGGCAGGGGCCACAGATACGCAGTATTTT. Supplemented by reference TRBV9 and TRBJ2-3, the full variable domain reads DSGVTQTPKHLITATGQRVTLRCSPRSGDLSVYWYQQSLDQGLQFLIQYYNGEERAKGNILERFSAQQFPDLHSELNLSSLELGDSALYFCASSVGAGATDTQYFGPGTRLTVL.

This clonotype was detected only a few times. This chain links TRBV2 with TRBJ1-1, with D possibly matching TRBD1 (6 bases). This CDR3 spans 14 amino acids. Germline CDR1 reads SNHLY; CDR2 reads FYNNEI. V dropped 4 bases and J dropped 0 bases, with 9 bases sitting between them. CDR3 in DNA: TGTGCCAGCAGTGTGGGGGGCGTGAACACTGAAGCTTTCTTT. Protein product: CASSVGGVNTEAFF.

The chain employs TRBV20-1 and TRBJ2-1; maybe TRBD2 (5 bases). This CDR3 is 15 amino acids long. From germline, CDR1 is DFQATT and CDR2 SNEGSKA (reference sequence). V lost 0 bases and J lost 3, with 12 bases in between. Written as DNA, the CDR3 is TGCAGTGCTAGAGATTTTAACCGGGGCTACAATGAGCAGTTCTTC. Amino acid sequence: CSARDFNRGYNEQFF.

This clonotype has a handful of counts. This chain joins TRBV6-5 and TRBJ1-1, with a possible D match to TRBD1 (6 bases). The length of the CDR3 is 14 residues. The V end was cut by 8 bases, the J end by 1 base, with 14 bases between. Germline V CDR1 and CDR2: MNHEY, SVGAGI. CDR3 bases: TGTGCCAGCGGTAGGGGGAACAAGAACACTGAAGCTTTCTTT. This translates into CASGRGNKNTEAFF.

This chain links TRBV20-1 with TRBJ2-6, with 7 bases aligning to TRBD1. The length of the CDR3 is 15 residues. V shed 3 bases, J shed 2 bases, and the junction held 4 bases outside the gene matches. Germline V CDR1 and CDR2: DFQATT, SNEGSKA (reference sequence). DNA for the CDR3: TGCAGTGCTAGGTACGGGACAGCTGGGGCCAACGTCCTGACTTTC. It translates to CSARYGTAGANVLTF.

This chain joins TRBV11-1 and TRBJ2-1, with unresolved D. In germline, CDR1 is SGHAT, CDR2 FQDESV (reference sequence). CDR3 length equals 15 residues. Trimming shortened V by 2 bases and J by 0 bases, and 8 bases separated the two germline ends. In DNA, the CDR3 is TGTGCCAGCAGCTTAACCCAGAGCTCCTACAATGAGCAGTTCTTC. Amino acids: CASSLTQSSYNEQFF.

J is TRBJ2-3 and V is TRBV6-6, with 7 bases matching TRBD1. Trimming cost V 6 bases and J 5 bases; bases outside gene matches: 8. This CDR3 region has 14 residues. CDR1 is MNHNY, CDR2 SVGAGI, per germline (reference sequence). The chain's CDR3 is CASRPGGGGDTQYF. The CDR3 bases are TGTGCCAGCAGGCCAGGGGGTGGGGGAGATACGCAGTATTTT.

A few counts support this clonotype. The V gene is TRBV4-3, the J gene TRBJ1-4; 7 nucleotides agree with TRBD1. Unmatched junction bases numbered 8, after V lost 1 base and J lost 0 bases. Looked up from germline, CDR1 is LGHNA and CDR2 is YSLEER. The CDR3 sequence is 18 residues long. The CDR3 is CASSQGPGQSATNEKLFF. CDR3 nucleotides: TGCGCCAGCAGCCAAGGGCCGGGACAGTCCGCAACTAATGAAAAACTGTTTTTT.

This clonotype was seen a handful of times. Written as DNA, the CDR3 is TGTGCCAGCAGTTTATCAGGGGGTCACTATGGCTACACCTTC. Translating gives CASSLSGGHYGYTF. The genes are TRBV27 and TRBJ1-2, with TRBD1 as a possible D gene (6 bases). V was clipped by 0 bases and J by 3 bases, with 8 bases between them. Germline V lookup: CDR1 MNHEY, CDR2 SMNVEV (reference sequence). This CDR3 comprises 14 residues.

The CDR3 loop reads CASSLPPTVAKNIQYF. CDR3 in DNA: TGTGCCAGTAGTCTTCCCCCCACGGTAGCCAAAAACATTCAGTACTTC. The chain employs TRBV19 and TRBJ2-4; D remains unclear. V was pared by 5 bases and J by 0 bases, with 14 bases between. The CDR3 has 16 amino acids. The germline gives CDR1 LNHDA, CDR2 SQIVND (reference sequence).

The chain has TRBV29-1 and TRBJ2-1, with TRBD2 matching over 12 bases. J lost 3 bases, V lost 7 bases, and 7 bases had no gene match. CDR3 length: 15 amino acids. Germline CDR1 SQVTM, CDR2 ANQGSEA. CDR3 bases: TGCAGCGGTACACTAGCGGGAGGTTACTACAATGAGCAGTTCTTC. Its translation: CSGTLAGGYYNEQFF.

This clonotype was found many times. The chain employs TRBV3-1 and TRBJ2-7, with TRBD1 identical over 7 bases. Germline CDR1 LGHDT, CDR2 YNNKEL (reference sequence). The V segment lost 8 bases and the J segment 4 bases; nucleotides outside the gene matches: 8. The CDR3 is 13 amino acids. CDR3 coding DNA: TGTGCCAGCCGCCCCGGGACAGCTTACGAGCAGTACTTC. It specifies CASRPGTAYEQYF.

The V call is TRBV16, the J call TRBJ2-4, with D unresolved. Looked up from germline, CDR1 is KGHSY and CDR2 is FQNENV. Trimming removed 4 bases at V and 0 bases at J, with 13 bases between. The CDR3 totals 16 residues. The CDR3 region is CASSPWAVSAKNIQYF. The CDR3 coding sequence is TGTGCCAGCAGCCCTTGGGCGGTGTCAGCCAAAAACATTCAGTACTTC.

This clonotype was counted only a few times. This sequence joins TRBV10-1 and TRBJ2-3, with D hard to call. This CDR3 is 11 amino acids long. The V end lost 8 bases, the J end lost 6 bases, and 9 bases lay between the germline ends. Germline loops: CDR1 WNHNN, CDR2 SYGVQD (reference sequence). The DNA of the CDR3 is TGCGCCAGCTTTTTGCCGGATACGCAGTATTTT. Translating gives CASFLPDTQYF.

The chain joins TRBV6-2 or TRBV6-3 to TRBJ1-1, with a tentative D call TRBD1 (5 bases). CDR3 length: 14 residues. V was clipped by 4 bases and J by 4 bases, with 13 bases between them. Germline V gives CDR1 MNHEY, CDR2 SVGEGT. CDR3 residues: CASSFRAQVTEAFF. In DNA, the CDR3 is TGTGCCAGCAGTTTCAGGGCTCAGGTCACTGAAGCTTTCTTT.

This chain joins TRBV4-1 and TRBJ2-7, with 14 bases that match TRBD2. Germline CDR1 is MGHRA and CDR2 is YSYEKL. The V segment lost 4 bases and the J segment 2 bases; nucleotides outside the gene matches: 13. The CDR3 is made up of 19 amino acids. The chain's CDR3 is CASSPGTSGRRMTAYEQYF. Written as DNA, the CDR3 is TGCGCCAGCAGCCCAGGGACTAGCGGGAGAAGGATGACGGCCTACGAGCAGTACTTC.

The chain recombines TRBV11-1 with TRBJ2-3; a weak D match, TRBD2 (7 bases). Germline CDR1 reads SGHAT; CDR2 reads FQDESV (reference sequence). There are 18 residues in the CDR3. The V gene lost 2 bases and the J gene lost 3 bases, with 21 bases spanning the gap. In nucleotides, the CDR3 is TGTGCCAGCAGCTTACCCCCGCAGGGAGGGGGTGGTACAGATACGCAGTATTTT. Protein sequence: CASSLPPQGGGGTDTQYF.

This clonotype was picked up a small number of times. The rearrangement uses TRBV27 and TRBJ1-1; 10 bases are a match to TRBD1. Germline CDR1 reads MNHEY; CDR2 reads SMNVEV (reference sequence). This CDR3 is built from 12 residues. V lost 7 bases, J lost 11 bases, and 7 bases stayed unmatched. In nucleotides, the CDR3 is TGTGCCAGCACGACGGGGACAGGGGTCGCTTTCTTT. Translation gives CASTTGTGVAFF.

This clonotype turned up a few times. V and J are TRBV12-3 or TRBV12-4 and TRBJ2-7, with a weak D call TRBD2 (5 bases). The CDR3 length is 15 residues. The V end lost 3 bases, the J end lost 5 bases, and 17 bases lay between the germline ends. The CDR3 loop is CASSFLRATANEQYF. The CDR3 nucleotides read TGTGCCAGCAGTTTTTTGCGGGCCACGGCCAACGAGCAGTACTTC.

Comments on this clonotype: The junction does not match germline at one end; this may be a read error. The gene calls are TRBV12-5 and TRBJ2-2, with 13 bases that match TRBD2. Germline assignment: CDR1 LGHNT and CDR2 FRNRAP. The CDR3 length is 19 residues. The chain's CDR3 is CASGFKTSGRAVVTGELFF. The CDR3 nucleotides read TGTGCTAGTGGTTTCAAAACTAGCGGGAGGGCCGTGGTGACCGGGGAACTGTTTTTT.

This clonotype was seen a handful of times. The rearrangement uses TRBV7-2 and TRBJ1-1, with D maybe TRBD1 (6 bases). V lost 3 bases to trimming and J lost 7 bases, with 9 bases between them. Germline V gives CDR1 SGHTA, CDR2 FQGNSA. This CDR3 has 12 amino acids. CDR3 sequence: CASSLTGVEAFF. CDR3 DNA: TGTGCCAGCAGCTTGACAGGCGTTGAAGCTTTCTTT.

The chain uses TRBV19 and TRBJ2-1, with TRBD2 identical over 10 bases. Germline trimming cut 3 bases from V and 8 bases from J; bases unmatched to any gene: 10. The germline CDR1 and CDR2 sequences are LNHDA and SQIVND (reference sequence). This CDR3 is built from 16 residues. The CDR3 reads CASSIPPGLAFHEQFF. For the CDR3, the DNA is TGTGCCAGTAGTATTCCTCCGGGACTAGCGTTCCATGAGCAGTTCTTC.

The chain recombines TRBV6-6 with TRBJ1-4; D remains ambiguous. This CDR3 is 11 amino acids long. V shed 11 bases and J shed 10 bases, with 14 bases lying between them. Germline V gene lookup returns CDR1 MNHNY and CDR2 SVGAGI (reference sequence). The CDR3 DNA reads as TGTGCCGGCACAATTTCGGCAAAACTGTTTTTT. This codes for CAGTISAKLFF.

V and J are TRBV27 and TRBJ2-2; no reliable D call. There are 13 residues in the CDR3. The V gene's germline CDR1 is MNHEY and CDR2 SMNVEV (reference sequence). The ends were cut back, 7 bases at V and 1 base at J, with 7 bases in the middle. CDR3 in amino acids: CASNPGNTGELFF. The DNA of the CDR3 is TGTGCCAGCAACCCGGGGAACACCGGGGAGCTGTTTTTT.